This T cell receptor (beta chain) emerged from a study of blood T cell repertoires in COVID-19. Turning to the study itself: Sample material is recorded as cDNA or gDNA derived from T cells, B-cell-depleted T cells, or PBMCs.

Deletions cut 1 base from V and 8 bases from J, with 17 bases between. The CDR3 extends over 15 amino acids. Germline V gene lookup returns CDR1 LGHDT and CDR2 YNNKEL (reference sequence). Using immunoSEQ multiplex PCR, the repertoire was profiled, and TCRdb retains in-frame clones only, with some absent. Among around 180,000 clones listed, over 75% were seen once. The rearrangement uses TRBV3-1 (or the pseudogene TRBV3-2) and TRBJ1-2; maybe TRBD1 (6 bases). The sample was peripheral blood. The source is a man in his 70s with active or convalescent COVID-19. CDR3 DNA sequence: TGTGCCAGCAGCCAAGGGGGGGGGCAACGTGAGGGCTACACCTTC. This codes for CASSQGGGQREGYTF.